Shown below are 27 T cell receptor beta chains from a single sample sequenced in a study of T-cell memory formation after mild COVID-19 (dated by TCRdb to the early 2020s). The library was obtained by 5' RACE. TCRdb names Illumina NovaSeq 6000 as the instrument used. TCRdb took the public reads, trimmed them with fastp at Q25, ran MiXCR for clone calling and kept in-frame beta chains. Each record represents a unique CDR3 protein, reported with the most common genes and DNA among its rows. For this sample the table gives some 330,000 distinct CDR3 sequences, of which around a fifth were detected only once. Of the sample, 9.5% to 15% falls within the top ten clones. The sequenced sample consisted of PBMCs or a T cell subset sorted from them (not recorded which). The receptors were sampled from an adult woman who had mild COVID-19 (a few samples of this study predate the infection). The sample titles of this study are shuffled in the database, so cell type and time point are left out; the donor was told from shared clones.

The chain employs TRBV12-3 or TRBV12-4 and TRBJ2-5; 11 bases are a match to TRBD1. This CDR3 contains 15 residues. Trimming cost V 5 bases and J 1 base; bases outside gene matches: 3. CDR3 sequence (DNA): TGTGCCAGCAGTATGGGACAGGGGGTCCAAGAGACCCAGTACTTC. It codes for CASSMGQGVQETQYF.

In this sample, this clonotype turned up a few times. This sequence joins TRBV2 and TRBJ2-7; D is possibly TRBD1 (6 bases). This CDR3 contains 14 residues. In germline, CDR1 is SNHLY, CDR2 FYNNEI. V lost 3 bases and J lost 3, with 12 bases in between. The CDR3 DNA follows: TGTGCCAGCAGTGATTTGGGGGCCTTCTACGAGCAGTACTTC. Translating gives CASSDLGAFYEQYF. Looking up the rest from reference TRBV2 and TRBJ2-7 gives the full variable domain: EPEVTQTPSHQVTQMGQEVILRCVPISNHLYFYWYRQILGQKVEFLVSFYNNEISEKSEIFDDQFSVERPDGSNFTLKIRSTKLEDSAMYFCASSDLGAFYEQYFGPGTRLTVT.

This chain links TRBV5-1 with TRBJ2-7; D may match TRBD1 or TRBD2 (7 bases each). Trimming took off 3 bases at V and 3 bases at J, with 16 bases between the two ends. The CDR3 has 15 residues. Germline CDR1 and CDR2: SGHRS and YFSETQ. This chain's CDR3 is CASSWEGARVYEQYF. For the CDR3, the DNA is TGCGCCAGCAGCTGGGAGGGGGCGCGGGTCTACGAGCAGTACTTC.

V gene TRBV11-2 combines with J gene TRBJ2-5; a weak D match, TRBD1 (6 bases). CDR1 SGHAT and CDR2 FQNNGV come from the germline V gene. The ends were cut back, 1 base at V and 5 bases at J, with 20 bases in the middle. This CDR3 is 17 amino acids long. The CDR3 loop reads CASSLGRTALQRETQYF. The CDR3 nucleotides are TGTGCCAGCAGCTTAGGTCGGACAGCCCTACAAAGGGAGACCCAGTACTTC.

This clonotype turned up a few times. The V gene is TRBV7-9, the J gene TRBJ1-1, with D perhaps TRBD1 (5 bases). With 5 bases removed from V and 4 bases from J, the gap between germline ends came to 11 bases. CDR1 is SEHNR and CDR2 is FQNEAQ in the germline V gene (reference sequence). The CDR3 length is 13 residues. CDR3 bases: TGTGCCAGCAGCGCCCGGGGGGGCACTGAAGCTTTCTTT. Its translation is CASSARGGTEAFF.

This chain links TRBV9 with TRBJ2-3, with a possible D match to TRBD1 (6 bases). The CDR3 spans 15 residues. The germline V and J ends were trimmed by 7 bases and 2 bases, with 17 bases remaining between them. The germline CDR1 and CDR2 sequences are SGDLS and YYNGEE. The CDR3 DNA follows: TGTGCCAGCTCCCTTCCAGGGGTCCTCACAGATACGCAGTATTTT. Translating it yields CASSLPGVLTDTQYF.

This clonotype has ten or more counts. CDR3 coding DNA: TGTGCCAGCAGTTTAGCGATGAGTTATCATCAGCCCCAGCATTTT. Translating gives CASSLAMSYHQPQHF. J is TRBJ1-5 and V is TRBV12-3 or TRBV12-4; D is unresolved. V gave up 0 bases and J gave up 5 bases, with 11 bases separating them. The CDR3 is 15 residues long.

The rearrangement links TRBV5-1 to TRBJ1-2, with D hard to call. The germline V gene encodes CDR1 SGHRS and CDR2 YFSETQ. V lost 0 bases, J lost 4 bases, and 13 bases lay in between. This CDR3 has 15 residues. The CDR3 loop reads CASSLVAVNSYGYTF. CDR3 nucleotide sequence: TGCGCCAGCAGCTTGGTGGCCGTTAACTCCTATGGCTACACCTTC.

This clonotype was detected only a few times. The rearrangement uses TRBV5-1 and TRBJ1-1, with D possibly matching TRBD1 (5 bases). Germline loops: CDR1 SGHRS, CDR2 YFSETQ. V was cut by 3 bases and J by 2 bases, with 14 bases left in between. CDR3 length: 15 amino acids. CDR3 region: CASSSGWGSNTEAFF. CDR3 coding DNA: TGCGCCAGCAGCTCCGGATGGGGGTCCAACACTGAAGCTTTCTTT.

J is TRBJ2-1 and V is TRBV7-9; D call uncertain. Germline CDR1 SEHNR, CDR2 FQNEAQ (reference sequence). This CDR3 spans 14 amino acids. Trimming pared 3 bases from V and 6 bases from J, leaving 12 bases between. CDR3: CASSFGRGSNEQFF. CDR3 sequence (DNA): TGTGCCAGCAGCTTTGGACGAGGCTCCAATGAGCAGTTCTTC.

Only a few counts were recorded for this clonotype. The gene calls are TRBV4-3 and TRBJ1-1; 7 positions agree with TRBD1. The CDR3 covers 20 residues. The V gene's germline CDR1 is LGHNA and CDR2 YSLEER. J gave up 0 bases and V 3 bases, and 19 bases lay outside the gene matches. CDR3 region: CASSHLLSRDSPAMNTEAFF. The DNA for the CDR3 is TGCGCCAGCAGCCACTTGCTAAGTAGGGACAGCCCAGCCATGAACACTGAAGCTTTCTTT.

This clonotype was observed a handful of times. The rearrangement uses TRBV11-1 and TRBJ2-1; D is unresolved. The CDR3 length is 12 residues. Germline CDR1 and CDR2: SGHAT and FQDESV (reference sequence). DNA for the CDR3: TGTGCGCTCTCAAGTCCCGACAATGAGCAGTTCTTC. Its translation: CALSSPDNEQFF.

The V gene is TRBV25-1, the J gene TRBJ2-7; D is possibly TRBD1 (5 bases). Trimming pared 0 bases from V and 7 bases from J, leaving 7 bases between. CDR1 is MGHDK and CDR2 is SYGVNS in the germline V gene. CDR3 length equals 12 residues. The DNA of the CDR3 is TGTGCCAGCAGTGAATATGCAGGGGAGCAGTACTTC. Protein sequence: CASSEYAGEQYF.

This clonotype was recorded a few times. The V gene is TRBV20-1, the J gene TRBJ2-1, with TRBD1 as a possible D gene (6 bases). Germline V gene lookup returns CDR1 DFQATT and CDR2 SNEGSKA (reference sequence). With 5 bases removed from V and 0 bases from J, the gap between germline ends came to 20 bases. CDR3 length: 17 residues. For the CDR3, the DNA is TGCAGTGCTCAACGCCCCCCGGGACACAGCTCCTACAATGAGCAGTTCTTC. Its protein is CSAQRPPGHSSYNEQFF.

This clonotype came up a few times. The chain uses TRBV5-5 and TRBJ1-2, with 7 bases that match TRBD1. V shed 3 bases, J shed 8 bases, and the junction held 13 bases outside the gene matches. The CDR3 runs to 15 residues. Per germline, CDR1 SGHKS and CDR2 YYEKEE (reference sequence). The CDR3 DNA reads as TGTGCCAGCAGCTGGCCTGGACAGGCTGGCGTCGGCTACACCTTC. Its translation: CASSWPGQAGVGYTF.

V gene TRBV6-6 combines with J gene TRBJ1-1; the D is unclear. The V end lost 6 bases, the J end lost 3 bases, and 14 bases lay between the germline ends. The CDR3 spans 14 residues. Germline V lookup: CDR1 MNHNY, CDR2 SVGAGI (reference sequence). The CDR3, as DNA: TGTGCCAGCAGCGTGGGAAGAAGTGACACTGAAGCTTTCTTT. Translated: CASSVGRSDTEAFF.

The chain has TRBV12-3 or TRBV12-4 and TRBJ1-1; 7 nucleotides align to TRBD1. V shed 8 bases, J shed 6 bases, and the junction held 9 bases outside the gene matches. This CDR3 contains 13 residues. CDR3: CASHRGGRAEAFF. The CDR3 coding sequence is TGTGCCAGCCACAGGGGCGGGAGGGCTGAAGCTTTCTTT.

This sequence joins TRBV7-2 and TRBJ2-5, with unresolved D. CDR3 length: 14 residues. Trimming left V 5 bases short and J 1 base short, with 11 bases between. The germline V gene encodes CDR1 SGHTA and CDR2 FQGNSA. CDR3 DNA: TGTGCCAGCAGCCGAAGACGGTCCCAAGAGACCCAGTACTTC. As protein: CASSRRRSQETQYF.

This clonotype has a count of ten or more. The rearrangement links TRBV7-2 to TRBJ2-3, with 8 positions matching TRBD2. Germline CDR1 is SGHTA and CDR2 is FQGNSA. The CDR3 contains 14 residues. The V segment lost 5 bases and the J segment 6 bases; nucleotides outside the gene matches: 7. The CDR3 DNA follows: TGTGCCAGCAGCCCTGGACTAGCTCTCGATACGCAGTATTTT. Amino acid sequence: CASSPGLALDTQYF.

The chain couples TRBV5-1 to TRBJ1-1, with a possible D match to TRBD1 (6 bases). V lost 3 bases and J 1 base, leaving 13 bases between the germline ends. Germline CDR1 is SGHRS and CDR2 is YFSETQ. The length of the CDR3 is 15 residues. CDR3 sequence (DNA): TGCGCCAGCAGCTGGGGGGGCGAAGCGAACACTGAAGCTTTCTTT. This codes for CASSWGGEANTEAFF. Full variable domain (missing parts from reference TRBV5-1 and TRBJ1-1): KAGVTQTPRYLIKTRGQQVTLSCSPISGHRSVSWYQQTPGQGLQFLFEYFSETQRNKGNFPGRFSGRQFSNSRSEMNVSTLELGDSALYLCASSWGGEANTEAFFGQGTRLTVV.

This clonotype was seen a single time. The chain links TRBV6-2 or TRBV6-3 to TRBJ2-1; D unresolved. Germline values: CDR1 MNHEY, CDR2 SVGEGT. This CDR3 comprises 14 residues. V was cut by 4 bases and J by 4 bases, with 11 bases left in between. The CDR3 DNA reads as TGTGCCAGCAGTTCCCTCTTGGTATACAATGAGCAGTTCTTC. It yields the protein CASSSLLVYNEQFF.

The gene calls are TRBV6-5 and TRBJ1-2, with 7 bases that match TRBD1. The CDR3 contains 15 residues. Germline lookup yields CDR1 MNHEY and CDR2 SVGAGI. V dropped 5 bases and J dropped 4; count of bases not matched to a gene: 10. The CDR3 DNA reads TGTGCCAGCAGTCAGAAAGGGGGCGAGATCTATGGCTACACCTTC. It is translated as CASSQKGGEIYGYTF.

This chain joins TRBV7-8 and TRBJ2-1, with TRBD2 as a possible D gene (6 bases). The CDR3 runs to 13 residues. V lost 5 bases and J lost 4, with 9 bases in between. The germline CDR1 and CDR2 sequences are SGHVS and FQNEAQ. This CDR3 reads CASSTGLYNEQFF. In nucleotides, the CDR3 is TGTGCCAGCAGCACGGGACTTTACAATGAGCAGTTCTTC.

A few counts support this clonotype. The chain is built from TRBV6-1 and TRBJ2-7, with 9 bases matching TRBD1. Per the germline V gene, CDR1 is MNHNS and CDR2 is SASEGT. With V trimmed by 6 bases and J by 2 bases, 5 bases remained unmatched. This CDR3 has 14 amino acids. The CDR3 is CASSRQGGPYEQYF. CDR3 in DNA: TGTGCCAGCAGCCGACAGGGGGGACCCTACGAGCAGTACTTC.

In its sample, this clonotype was seen a few times. V gene TRBV5-1 combines with J gene TRBJ2-1, with 9 bases aligning to TRBD1. The CDR3 is 15 amino acids. Germline CDR1 SGHRS, CDR2 YFSETQ. J lost 8 bases, V lost 4 bases, and 10 bases had no gene match. In nucleotides, the CDR3 is TGCGCCAGCAGCCTGCAGGGACAGGGAATCGATGAGCAGTTCTTC. Translating it yields CASSLQGQGIDEQFF.

This clonotype was counted only a few times. The chain combines TRBV11-3 with TRBJ2-1, with D tentatively TRBD2 (5 bases). V was clipped by 5 bases and J by 4 bases, with 12 bases between them. This CDR3 has 14 amino acids. Germline V gives CDR1 SGHNT, CDR2 YENEEA. The CDR3: CASSRGGIYNEQFF. CDR3 coding DNA: TGTGCCAGCAGCCGAGGAGGAATTTACAATGAGCAGTTCTTC.

V usage is TRBV24-1 and J usage is TRBJ2-2; 8 nucleotides agree with TRBD1. The V gene end was trimmed by 9 bases and the J gene end by 6 bases; junction bases not matched to a gene: 5. The CDR3 spans 13 residues. The germline CDR1 and CDR2 sequences are KGHDR and SFDVKD. The CDR3: CATGTGLPGELFF. In DNA, the CDR3 is TGTGCCACCGGGACAGGCCTCCCCGGGGAGCTGTTTTTT.